The present T cell receptor beta chain was sequenced within a study of human T cells and chemical hapten exposure. As to time point: pre-sensitization, week 0. Indicated treatment: therapeutic diphenylcyclopropenone sensitization with weekly scalp DPC. MiXCR, run by TCRdb on the RACE reads, gives a single entry per CDR3 protein. The sample includes 380,000 or so distinct CDR3 sequences, around 5.5% seen only once; the top ten take approximately 8.2%. This clonotype occurred many times. Germline-derived CDR1 and CDR2 are SGHVS and FNYEAQ. The CDR3 totals 17 residues. Trimming left V 1 base short and J 6 bases short, with 20 bases between.

The receptor's source is a woman aged 18-29 years with alopecia areata. Some clones in this sample may be carry-over from other donors' samples. The chain links TRBV7-6 to TRBJ2-3; a possible D gene is TRBD2 (5 bases). Specimen: whole blood, collected in connection with sensitization to the hapten diphenylcyclopropenone (DPC). CDR3 in DNA: TGTGCCAGCAGCTTAGAGTTTGCGCACCAACCGGGGGATACGCAGTATTTT. Its protein is CASSLEFAHQPGDTQYF.